This T cell receptor (beta chain) is drawn from a study of molecular identifiers for immune sequencing clone quantification. Study-wide points: Single-cell amounts of spiked Jurkat TCR RNA were reportedly detectable among approximately 1 million naive cells.

This clonotype has more than one count but fewer than ten. Its antigen is still unknown. TCRdb redid the calling of the PCR reads with MiXCR, one entry per CDR3 protein. The data show around 470,000 distinct CDR3 sequences, roughly 24% seen once. Germline loops: CDR1 SGHVS, CDR2 FNYEAQ. The CDR3 spans 15 residues. V trimming: 7 bases; J trimming: 3 bases; junction bases outside the gene matches: 10. Input material: naive CD8+ T cells from blood, with Jurkat cell RNA spiked in. Sample subset: FACS-sorted CD8+CD4-CCR7+CD45RA+ naive T cells. The sequence came from a human donor in good health. Some libraries in this study had Jurkat cell RNA spiked in. The rearrangement joins TRBV7-6 to TRBJ2-7, with 9 nucleotides matching TRBD1. CDR3 nucleotides: TGTGCCAGCACCCTCGGACAGGGGAGTTTCTACGAGCAGTACTTC. Translated: CASTLGQGSFYEQYF.